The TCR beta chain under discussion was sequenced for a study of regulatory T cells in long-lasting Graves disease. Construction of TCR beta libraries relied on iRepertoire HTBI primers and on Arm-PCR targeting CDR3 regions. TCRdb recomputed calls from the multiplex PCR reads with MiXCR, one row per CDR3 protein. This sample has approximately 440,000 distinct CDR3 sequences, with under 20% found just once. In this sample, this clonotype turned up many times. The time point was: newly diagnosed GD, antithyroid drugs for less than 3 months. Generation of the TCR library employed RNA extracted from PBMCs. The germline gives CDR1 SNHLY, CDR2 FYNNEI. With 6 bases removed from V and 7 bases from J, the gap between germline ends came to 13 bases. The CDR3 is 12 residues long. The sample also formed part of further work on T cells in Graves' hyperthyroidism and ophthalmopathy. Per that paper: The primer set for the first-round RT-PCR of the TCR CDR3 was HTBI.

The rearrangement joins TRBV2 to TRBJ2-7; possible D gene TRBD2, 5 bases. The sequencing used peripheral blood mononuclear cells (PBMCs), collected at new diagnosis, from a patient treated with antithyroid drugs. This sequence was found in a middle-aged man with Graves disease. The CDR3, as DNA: TGTGCCAGCAGGTGGGCTAGCTGGGAGCAGTACTTC. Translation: CASRWASWEQYF.